These 11 T cell receptor beta chains share one sample of origin, sequenced in a study of T-cell memory formation after mild COVID-19. TCRdb ran MiXCR on the 5' RACE reads and lists one entry per CDR3 protein. The sample has about 270,000 distinct CDR3 sequences; 15% to 20% are singletons. The sequenced sample was PBMCs or a T cell subset sorted from them (not recorded which). These receptors were taken from a young man who had mild COVID-19 (a few samples of this study predate the infection). Cell type and time point are not known.

The V and J genes are TRBV5-4 and TRBJ2-5, with D possibly being TRBD1 (6 bases). The germline V gene encodes CDR1 SGHNT and CDR2 YYREEE (reference sequence). The V and J ends lost 0 bases and 2 bases respectively, with 17 bases between them. This CDR3 has 17 amino acids. The CDR3 bases are TGTGCCAGCAGCTTGGTTGGCGGCAGGGGACCTCAAGAGACCCAGTACTTC. Translation: CASSLVGGRGPQETQYF.

This clonotype has just a few counts. The chain carries TRBV19 and TRBJ1-5, with 7 positions matching TRBD1. Germline V gives CDR1 LNHDA, CDR2 SQIVND (reference sequence). The CDR3 consists of 16 residues. V shed 5 bases and J 8 bases; nucleotides not matched to a gene: 15. The CDR3 nucleotides are TGTGCCAGTAGTCCAAGTGAAGTGACAGGGCGGGAGCCCCAGCATTTT. Its protein is CASSPSEVTGREPQHF.

The table lists this clonotype with a few counts. The gene calls are TRBV10-3 and TRBJ1-6, with D hard to call. Germline V gene lookup returns CDR1 ENHRY and CDR2 SYGVKD. This CDR3 spans 11 amino acids. The V end was cut by 3 bases, the J end by 6 bases, with 0 bases between. CDR3 protein: CAISDNSPLHF. For the CDR3, the DNA is TGTGCCATCAGTGATAATTCACCCCTCCACTTT.

The rearrangement links TRBV6-1 to TRBJ2-4, with TRBD1 identical over 7 bases. This CDR3 is built from 16 residues. Germline trimming cut 3 bases from V and 0 bases from J; bases unmatched to any gene: 5. CDR1 and CDR2 (germline): MNHNS, SASEGT. The CDR3 spells CASSDDRAIAKNIQYF. DNA for the CDR3: TGTGCCAGCAGTGACGACAGGGCGATAGCCAAAAACATTCAGTACTTC.

This clonotype was counted a few times. CDR3 loop: CASSTSRGDSPLHF. CDR3 nucleotide sequence: TGCGCCAGCAGCACCAGCAGGGGGGATTCACCCCTCCACTTT. The V call is TRBV5-1, the J call TRBJ1-6, with 7 bases aligning to TRBD1. There are 14 residues in the CDR3. The germline CDR1 and CDR2 sequences are SGHRS and YFSETQ. The junction had 6 bases not matched to a gene; V was cut back by 4 bases and J by 8 bases.

V is TRBV24-1 and J is TRBJ2-7; D is unresolved. In germline, CDR1 is KGHDR, CDR2 SFDVKD. The CDR3 runs 11 residues. With 4 bases removed from V and 3 bases from J, the gap between germline ends came to 3 bases. CDR3 protein: CATSDGYEQYV. CDR3 DNA: TGTGCCACCAGTGACGGCTACGAGCAGTACGTC.

The rearrangement uses TRBV28 and TRBJ1-1, with D possibly being TRBD1 (6 bases). The CDR3 runs to 14 residues. Germline CDR1 MDHEN, CDR2 SYDVKM. Trimming removed 3 bases from V and 8 bases from J, with 16 bases in between. The CDR3 reads CASSFPMAGTEAFF. Written as DNA, the CDR3 is TGTGCCAGCAGTTTCCCCATGGCCGGGACAGAAGCTTTCTTT.

This clonotype has only a few counts. The V gene is TRBV4-2, the J gene TRBJ1-4, with TRBD1 matching 7 bases. The V gene's germline CDR1 is LGHNA and CDR2 YNFKEQ. The CDR3 length is 15 residues. The V and J ends lost 3 bases and 8 bases, in that order; junction bases with no gene match: 9. CDR3 DNA sequence: TGTGCCAGCAGCCAGGAAGACAGGGAGGGGGAAAAACTGTTTTTT. Residues: CASSQEDREGEKLFF.

This clonotype was found a few times. The J gene is TRBJ2-1, the V gene TRBV19; 8 bases map to TRBD1. With V trimmed by 5 bases and J by 9 bases, 0 bases remained unmatched. The length of the CDR3 is 11 residues. Germline CDR1 LNHDA, CDR2 SQIVND (reference sequence). The CDR3, as DNA: TGTGCCAGTAGTGACAGGGGTGAGCAGTTCTTC. Residues: CASSDRGEQFF.

This chain's CDR3 is CASRGVVSYEQYF. CDR3 coding DNA: TGTGCTTCGCGGGGGGTCGTGTCCTACGAGCAGTACTTC. The V gene is TRBV14, the J gene TRBJ2-7; 8 bases fit TRBD2. The germline V gene encodes CDR1 SGHDN and CDR2 FVKESK. This CDR3 region has 13 residues.

The chain has TRBV7-2 and TRBJ2-7; 8 bases line up with TRBD1. V lost 0 bases and J lost 6; bases outside the gene matches: 7. The CDR3 runs to 15 residues. Germline CDR1 SGHTA, CDR2 FQGNSA. CDR3 nucleotides: TGTGCCAGCAGCTTAGCGACAGGGGAGGTAGGCGAGCAGTACTTC. It yields the protein CASSLATGEVGEQYF.